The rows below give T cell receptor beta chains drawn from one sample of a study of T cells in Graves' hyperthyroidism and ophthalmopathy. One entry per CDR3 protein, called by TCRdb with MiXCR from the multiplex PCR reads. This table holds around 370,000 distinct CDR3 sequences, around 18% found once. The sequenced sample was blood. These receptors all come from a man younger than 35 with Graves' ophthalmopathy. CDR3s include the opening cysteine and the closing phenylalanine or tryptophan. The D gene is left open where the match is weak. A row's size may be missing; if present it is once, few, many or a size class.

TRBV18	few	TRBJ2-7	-	TGTGCCAGCTCACACTCCGGGGCCGCCCTGGAGCAGTACTTC	CASSHSGAALEQYF
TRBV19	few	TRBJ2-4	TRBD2	TGTGCCAGTAGTGAAGCGGGGGACGCACTAGCCAAAAACATTCAGTACTTC	CASSEAGDALAKNIQYF
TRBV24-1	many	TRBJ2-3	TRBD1	TGTGCCACCAGTGAAGCAAGGACAGGGGTAGATACGCAGTATTTT	CATSEARTGVDTQYF
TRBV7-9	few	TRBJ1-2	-	TGTGCCAGCAGCTCTACGGACAGATCGTACTCTGGCTACACCTTC	CASSSTDRSYSGYTF
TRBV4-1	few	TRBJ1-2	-	TGCGCCAGCAGCCAAGATGCCAGGGAGGGGAATGGCTACACCTTC	CASSQDAREGNGYTF
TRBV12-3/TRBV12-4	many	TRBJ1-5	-	TGTGCCAGCAGTTTCGGAGGAAATCAGCCCCAGCATTTT	CASSFGGNQPQHF
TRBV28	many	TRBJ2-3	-	TGTGCCAGCACCTCAGAACAGGGTCTTAGCACAGATACGCAGTATTTT	CASTSEQGLSTDTQYF
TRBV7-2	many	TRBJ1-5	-	TGTGCCAGCAGCGTCACCCCGGGGGGTCAGCCCCAGCATTTT	CASSVTPGGQPQHF
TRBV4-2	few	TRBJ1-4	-	TGTGCCAGCAGCCAGCCCGACAGGAGGGAGGAAAAACTGTTTTTT	CASSQPDRREEKLFF
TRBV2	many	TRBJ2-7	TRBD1	TGTGCCAGCAGGGAAGGACAGGCGAGCGGCTACGAGCAGTACTTC	CASREGQASGYEQYF
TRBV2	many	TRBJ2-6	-	TGTGCCAGCAGTCTAAAGCCTCCTGGCTCTGGGGCCAACGTCCTGACTTTC	CASSLKPPGSGANVLTF
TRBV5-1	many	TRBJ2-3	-	TGCGCCAGCAGCTCCCGGACAGATAGCACAGATACGCAGTATTTT	CASSSRTDSTDTQYF
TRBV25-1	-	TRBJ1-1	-	TGTGCCAGCAGTCTTACGGGGGCGGTGTCTGAAGCTTTCTTT	CASSLTGAVSEAFF
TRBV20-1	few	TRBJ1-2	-	TGCAGTGCTAGAGATTTAGGACAGCGCTATGGCTACACCTTC	CSARDLGQRYGYTF
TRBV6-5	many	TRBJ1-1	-	TGTGCCAGCAGTTACGGGGGGGAGGACACTGAAGCTTTCTTT	CASSYGGEDTEAFF
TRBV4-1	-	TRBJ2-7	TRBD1	TGCGCCAGCAGCCATGGACAGGGGGCTCTCTACGAGCAGTACTTC	CASSHGQGALYEQYF
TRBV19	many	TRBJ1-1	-	TGTGCCAGTGGCGACAGCTTGAACACTGAAGCTTTCTTT	CASGDSLNTEAFF
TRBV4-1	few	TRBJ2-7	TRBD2	TGCGCCAGCAGCCTTAGCGGGGGGCGCTCCTACGAGCAGTACTTC	CASSLSGGRSYEQYF
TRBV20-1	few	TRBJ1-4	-	TGCAGTGCTAACCCTGAAAAACTGTTTTTT	CSANPEKLFF
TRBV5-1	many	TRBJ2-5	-	TGCGCCAGCAGCTCCGTTGGCGAAGAGACCCAGTACTTC	CASSSVGEETQYF
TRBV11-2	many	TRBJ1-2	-	TGTGCCAGCAGCCCGGGGAGAGACTATGGCTACACCTTC	CASSPGRDYGYTF
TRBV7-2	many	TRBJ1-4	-	TGTGCCAGCAGCCCGGGGTGGTTGAATGAAAAACTGTTTTTT	CASSPGWLNEKLFF
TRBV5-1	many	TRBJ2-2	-	TGCGCCAGCAGCTTGGACGGGGAGCTGTTTTTT	CASSLDGELFF
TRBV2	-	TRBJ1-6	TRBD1	TGTGCCAGCAGCGCCCACCGGGACAGGGGGCTTGTAAATAATTCACCCCTCCACTTT	CASSAHRDRGLVNNSPLHF
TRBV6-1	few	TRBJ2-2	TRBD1	TGTGCCAGCGTACAACAGGGGTCCGGGGAGCTGTTTTTT	CASVQQGSGELFF
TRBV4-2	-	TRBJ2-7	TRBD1	TGTGCCAGCAACCAAAACCCTGGGACAGGGGGCTCCGAGCAGTACTTC	CASNQNPGTGGSEQYF
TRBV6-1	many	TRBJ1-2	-	TGTGCCAGCAGTTCCGACCGGGGATGGGGCTACACCTTC	CASSSDRGWGYTF
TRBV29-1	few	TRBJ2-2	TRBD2	TGCAGCGTTGAAGGGACTAGCGGGGGGATCGGGGAGCTGTTTTTT	CSVEGTSGGIGELFF
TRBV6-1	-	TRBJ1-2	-	TGTGCCAGCAGTGGGACAGCGCAAGGCTACACCTTC	CASSGTAQGYTF
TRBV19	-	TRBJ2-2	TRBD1	TGTGCCAGTAATACACCGGGACAGGGCACCGGGGAGCTGTTTTTT	CASNTPGQGTGELFF
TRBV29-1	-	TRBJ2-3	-	TGCAGCGTTTGCCCCAGGCTCACAGATACGCAGTATTTT	CSVCPRLTDTQYF
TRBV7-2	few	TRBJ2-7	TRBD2	TGTGCCAGCAGCTACCGGCGGGGAGGGACCTACGAGCAGTACTTC	CASSYRRGGTYEQYF
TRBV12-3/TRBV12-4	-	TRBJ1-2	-	TGTGCCAGCACCCCGGGACTTTCTAACTATGGCTACACCTTC	CASTPGLSNYGYTF
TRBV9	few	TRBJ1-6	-	TGTGCCAGCAGCCCATCCGGGGGCGGTGGTTCACCCCTCCACTTT	CASSPSGGGGSPLHF
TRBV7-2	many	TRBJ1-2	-	TGTGCCAGCAGCTTCGAGGGTCTGGGGGGCTACACCTTC	CASSFEGLGGYTF
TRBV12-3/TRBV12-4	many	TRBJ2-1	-	TGTGCCAGCAGTTTAGCGGGACCGTCTAATGAGCAGTTCTTC	CASSLAGPSNEQFF
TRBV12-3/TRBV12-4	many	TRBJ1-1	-	TGTGCCAGCAGTTCTTCCGGGCCCCTGAACACTGAAGCTTTCTTT	CASSSSGPLNTEAFF
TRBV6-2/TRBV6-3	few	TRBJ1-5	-	TGTGCCAGCAGTTACTATTCCAAGACGTCCGGGGTTTCCAATCAGCCCCAGCATTTT	CASSYYSKTSGVSNQPQHF
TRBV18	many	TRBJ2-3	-	TGTGCCAGCTCACCATGGCCTGTGGGGAGCACAGATACGCAGTATTTT	CASSPWPVGSTDTQYF
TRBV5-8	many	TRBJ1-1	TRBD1	TGTGCCAGCAGCGGGGGCCAGGGGGCCACTGAAGCTTTCTTT	CASSGGQGATEAFF